The source of this T cell receptor beta chain is a study of cytomegalovirus exposure and HLA in healthy donors. Study information: Among the 300 to 500 genotyped donors, 65% to 85% were placed in the Caucasian-associated ancestry cluster.

A note on this clone: The sample carries other DNA sequences with the same CDR3.

Germline V gene sequence: CDR1 KGHSH, CDR2 LQKENI. The CDR3 loop spans 15 amino acids. V lost 3 bases, J lost 16 bases, and 15 bases stayed unmatched. PCR employed 60 Vbeta and 13 Jbeta primers. Profiled with immunoSEQ multiplex PCR; TCRdb holds only in-frame clones, not every one. The sample holds hundreds of thousands of clones, 75% seen once. The V call is TRBV18, the J call TRBJ2-1; 10 bases line up with TRBD2. What was sequenced was PBMCs. The receptor's source is a woman aged 25-40 years in good health and CMV-seronegative. In DNA, the CDR3 is TGTGCCAGCTCACCGGACAGGGAGGCTAGCGGGAGCAGATTCTTC. Encoded protein: CASSPDREASGSRFF.